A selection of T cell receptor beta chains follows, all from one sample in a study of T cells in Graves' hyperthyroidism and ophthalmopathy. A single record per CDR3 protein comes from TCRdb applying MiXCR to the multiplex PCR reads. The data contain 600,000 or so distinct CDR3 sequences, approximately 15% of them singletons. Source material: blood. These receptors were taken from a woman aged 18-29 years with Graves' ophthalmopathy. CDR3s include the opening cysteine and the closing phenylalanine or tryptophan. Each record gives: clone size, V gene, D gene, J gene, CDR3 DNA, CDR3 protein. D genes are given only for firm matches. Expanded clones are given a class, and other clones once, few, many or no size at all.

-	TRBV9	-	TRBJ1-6	TGTGCCAGCAGCGTAGACGGGGGGGCGCGTATAAGCTCCTATAATTCACCCCTCCACTTT	CASSVDGGARISSYNSPLHF
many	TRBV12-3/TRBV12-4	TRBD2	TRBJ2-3	TGTGCCAGCAGTCCCTCTAGCGGGAGGACAGATACGCAGTATTTT	CASSPSSGRTDTQYF
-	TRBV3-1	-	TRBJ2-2	TGTGCCAGCAGCCAAAGGCTTGGCTTGGGGCTGTTTTTT	CASSQRLGLGLFF
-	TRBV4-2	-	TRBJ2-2	TGTGCCAGCAGCCAGCCGACAGGGAACACCGGGGAGCTGTTTTTT	CASSQPTGNTGELFF
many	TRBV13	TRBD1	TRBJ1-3	TGTGCCAGCAGCCTCGGACAGGGGGCCGGAAACACCATATATTTT	CASSLGQGAGNTIYF
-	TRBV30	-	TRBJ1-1	TGTGCCTGGAGTGTCCCCCCCAGGGGTTGGACTGAAGCTTTCTTT	CAWSVPPRGWTEAFF
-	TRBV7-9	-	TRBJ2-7	TGTGCCAGCAGCTTATATCCCCCCGGCTACGAGCAGTACTTC	CASSLYPPGYEQYF
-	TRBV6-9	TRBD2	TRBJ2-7	TGTGCCAGCAGATACGTACTAGCGGGAGCCGAGCAGTACTTC	CASRYVLAGAEQYF
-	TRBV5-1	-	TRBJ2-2	TGCGCCAGCAGCTTGAGTGTCCGGGGAAACACCGGGGAGCTGTTTTTT	CASSLSVRGNTGELFF
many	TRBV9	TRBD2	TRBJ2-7	TGTGCCAGCAGCGTAGATGGGAGCGGGAGCTACGAGCAGTACTTC	CASSVDGSGSYEQYF
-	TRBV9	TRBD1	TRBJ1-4	TGTGCCAGCAGCGTAGGGGCTCAGGGGGCGCTGGATGAAAAACTGTTTTTT	CASSVGAQGALDEKLFF
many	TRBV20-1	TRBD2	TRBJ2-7	TGCAGTGCTAGAGGTTCTAGCGGTTACTCCTACGAGCAGTACTTC	CSARGSSGYSYEQYF
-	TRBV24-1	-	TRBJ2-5	TGTGCCACCAGTGATTTGAGTCTCAGAGAAGAGACCCAGTACTTC	CATSDLSLREETQYF
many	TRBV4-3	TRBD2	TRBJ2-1	TGCGCCAGCAGCCAAGAGCTAGCGGGAAGGTTTGGAAATGAGCAGTTCTTC	CASSQELAGRFGNEQFF
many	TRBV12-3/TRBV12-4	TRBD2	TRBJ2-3	TGTGCCAGCAGTTTTGCACTAGCGGGACCCCCAGATACGCAGTATTTT	CASSFALAGPPDTQYF
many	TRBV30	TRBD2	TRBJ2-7	TGTGCCTTAGCGGGAACCTACGAGCAGTACTTC	CALAGTYEQYF
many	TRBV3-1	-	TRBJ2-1	TGTGCCAGCAGCCAGGCAGGAGGGCCAGGGGCCTACAATGAGCAGTTCTTC	CASSQAGGPGAYNEQFF
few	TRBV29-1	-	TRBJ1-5	TGCAGCGTTGGACAGGGCAATCAGCCCCAGCATTTT	CSVGQGNQPQHF
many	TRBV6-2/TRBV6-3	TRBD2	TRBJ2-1	TGTGCCAGCAGTTACTCGCCGGGACTAGCGGCCTACAATGAGCAGTTCTTC	CASSYSPGLAAYNEQFF
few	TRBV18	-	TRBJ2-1	TGTGCCAGCCGCGGGACGCACAATGAGCAGTTCTTC	CASRGTHNEQFF
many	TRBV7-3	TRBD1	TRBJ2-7	TGTGCCAGCAGCTTAGCCGCGACAGGGGCCTACGAGCAGTACTTC	CASSLAATGAYEQYF
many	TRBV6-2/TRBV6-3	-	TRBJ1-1	TGTGCCAGCAGTTATTTTGGCCTCGGACTCCCTATGAACACTGAAGCTTTCTTT	CASSYFGLGLPMNTEAFF
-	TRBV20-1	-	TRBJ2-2	TGCAGTGCTAGTCGGGAACGGGCGGCCGGGGAGCTGTTTTTT	CSASRERAAGELFF
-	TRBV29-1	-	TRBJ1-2	TGCAGTGCAACCGGACAGATGTATGGCTACACCTTC	CSATGQMYGYTF
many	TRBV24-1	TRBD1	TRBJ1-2	TGTGCCACCAGTGATTTACACAGGACAGGGAATGAGGGCTACACCTTC	CATSDLHRTGNEGYTF
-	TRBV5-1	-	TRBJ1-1	TGCGCCAGCAGCTTGCAGACAGGCAACACTGAAGCTTTCTTT	CASSLQTGNTEAFF
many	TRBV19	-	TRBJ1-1	TGTGCCAGTAGCCAACAGGACACTGAAGCTTTCTTT	CASSQQDTEAFF
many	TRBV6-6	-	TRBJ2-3	TGTGCCAGCAGTTACCGGGTTATTCCTAGCACAGATACGCAGTATTTT	CASSYRVIPSTDTQYF
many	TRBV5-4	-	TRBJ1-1	TGTGCCAGCAGCTTGGTTAGTGAAGCTTTCTTT	CASSLVSEAFF
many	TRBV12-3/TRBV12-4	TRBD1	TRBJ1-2	TGTGCCAGCAGTTTACGGCAGGGGGTTATCTATGGCTACACCTTC	CASSLRQGVIYGYTF
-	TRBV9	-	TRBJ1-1	TGTGCCAGCAGCGTCCTTCCGGAGCCTATAATGAGAAACACTGAAGCTTTCTTT	CASSVLPEPIMRNTEAFF
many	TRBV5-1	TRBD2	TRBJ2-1	TGCGCCAGCAGCCCCTTAGCGGGAGCCTACAATGAGCAGTTCTTC	CASSPLAGAYNEQFF
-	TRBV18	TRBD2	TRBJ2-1	TGTGCCAGCTCACCACCGGGAGGACTAGCGACCTACAATGAGCAGTTCTTC	CASSPPGGLATYNEQFF
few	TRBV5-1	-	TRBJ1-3	TGCGCCAGCAGCTTGGGCTGGGGGCCTGGAAACACCATATATTTT	CASSLGWGPGNTIYF
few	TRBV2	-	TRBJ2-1	TGTGCCAGCAGTGAACGGCACCCGGCGGATGGGGATGAGCAGTTCTTC	CASSERHPADGDEQFF
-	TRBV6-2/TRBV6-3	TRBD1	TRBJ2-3	TGTGCCAGCAGTGATGACGACAGGGGCTACACAGATACGCAGTATTTT	CASSDDDRGYTDTQYF
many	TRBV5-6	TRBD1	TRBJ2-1	TGTGCCAGCAGCTTAGGGACAGGAGAGTGGAATGAGCAGTTCTTC	CASSLGTGEWNEQFF